These 13 T cell receptor beta chains came from one sample sequenced in a study of cytomegalovirus exposure and HLA in healthy donors. PCR amplification relied on 60 Vbeta primers (plus 13 Jbeta primers). The method was immunoSEQ multiplex PCR; TCRdb's version includes in-frame clones alone and lacks a portion of them. This sample's clone table lists approximately 80,000 clones. The sequenced material came from PBMCs. The receptors shown here come from a woman in her twenties or thirties in good health and CMV-seronegative.

J is TRBJ2-2 and V is TRBV19, with TRBD2 matching 11 bases. The V and J ends lost 4 bases and 6 bases, in that order; junction bases with no gene match: 7. Per the germline V gene, CDR1 is LNHDA and CDR2 is SQIVND (reference sequence). This CDR3 comprises 16 residues. The CDR3 sequence: CASSTLAGGGAGELFF. The CDR3 region has the DNA TGTGCCAGTAGTACCCTAGCGGGAGGAGGGGCCGGGGAGCTGTTTTTT.

The rearrangement joins TRBV6-5 to TRBJ1-2; D uncertain. Germline values: CDR1 MNHEY, CDR2 SVGAGI. The CDR3 runs 14 residues. Trimming cost V 8 bases and J 0 bases, with 13 bases left between them. CDR3 residues: CASGRRQSNYGYTF. In DNA form, the CDR3 reads TGTGCCAGCGGCCGTCGTCAGTCTAACTATGGCTACACCTTC.

J is TRBJ2-2 and V is TRBV30, with TRBD1 as a possible D gene (5 bases). Trimming shortened V by 0 bases and J by 0 bases, and 11 bases separated the two germline ends. The germline gives CDR1 GTSNPN, CDR2 SVGIG (reference sequence). This CDR3 has 16 residues. CDR3 protein: CAWSVKDTSNTGELFF. Written as DNA, the CDR3 is TGTGCCTGGAGTGTTAAGGACACTTCGAACACCGGGGAGCTGTTTTTT.

The V and J genes are TRBV6-5 and TRBJ2-7, with a tentative D call TRBD1 (6 bases). This CDR3 is built from 14 residues. V lost 0 bases to trimming and J lost 7 bases, with 13 bases between them. Germline CDR1 is MNHEY and CDR2 is SVGAGI. The CDR3 DNA follows: TGTGCCAGCAGTTACTCGAGGACAGTCGGGGAGCAGTACTTC. Translated: CASSYSRTVGEQYF.

CDR3 nucleotide sequence: TGCGCCAGCAGCATTCTTGGGACAGTTCAAGAGACCCAGTACTTC. This translates into CASSILGTVQETQYF. The chain carries TRBV5-1 and TRBJ2-5; 7 positions match TRBD1. This CDR3 contains 15 residues. V trimming: 4 bases; J trimming: 2 bases; junction bases outside the gene matches: 8. Germline V lookup: CDR1 SGHRS, CDR2 YFSETQ.

The CDR3 DNA reads TGTGCCAGCAGCGTAGGTGGGACAGGAGCTAACTATGGCTACACCTTC. Protein sequence: CASSVGGTGANYGYTF. The chain combines TRBV9 with TRBJ1-2; 8 nucleotides line up with TRBD1. Germline trimming cut 0 bases from V and 0 bases from J; bases unmatched to any gene: 4. Germline CDR1 SGDLS, CDR2 YYNGEE. The CDR3 runs 16 residues.

J is TRBJ1-4 and V is TRBV4-1; D might be TRBD1 (5 bases). CDR1 and CDR2 from the germline V gene are MGHRA and YSYEKL. This CDR3 comprises 15 residues. V shed 0 bases and J shed 5 bases, with 10 bases lying between them. Here the CDR3 reads CASSQEFQGNEKLFF. The CDR3 DNA reads as TGCGCCAGCAGCCAAGAATTCCAGGGAAATGAAAAACTGTTTTTT.

This sequence joins TRBV7-9 and TRBJ2-1; D remains ambiguous. The germline gives CDR1 SEHNR, CDR2 FQNEAQ (reference sequence). The CDR3 is made up of 16 amino acids. The V and J ends lost 5 bases and 4 bases respectively, with 18 bases between them. The CDR3 is CASSPKTRVLYNEQFF. CDR3 bases: TGTGCCAGCAGCCCCAAAACCCGGGTACTTTACAATGAGCAGTTCTTC.

The V call is TRBV4-1, the J call TRBJ1-1; D is possibly TRBD1 (5 bases). Germline lookup yields CDR1 MGHRA and CDR2 YSYEKL. This CDR3 comprises 16 residues. The V gene lost 0 bases and the J gene lost 3 bases, with 14 bases spanning the gap. CDR3 protein: CASSQEVGRDDTEAFF. DNA for the CDR3: TGCGCCAGCAGCCAAGAAGTGGGCAGGGATGACACTGAAGCTTTCTTT.

CDR3 region: CASSGGTGLGEKLFF. The CDR3 nucleotides are TGTGCCAGCAGTGGGGGGACAGGGCTAGGCGAAAAACTGTTTTTT. The rearrangement joins TRBV2 to TRBJ1-4; 9 bases align to TRBD1. CDR1 SNHLY and CDR2 FYNNEI come from the germline V gene. This CDR3 is 15 amino acids long. Trimming removed 4 bases from V and 8 bases from J; junction bases left unmatched: 8. Using reference TRBV2 and TRBJ1-4 for the parts outside the CDR3, the full variable domain is EPEVTQTPSHQVTQMGQEVILRCVPISNHLYFYWYRQILGQKVEFLVSFYNNEISEKSEIFDDQFSVERPDGSNFTLKIRSTKLEDSAMYFCASSGGTGLGEKLFFGSGTQLSVL.

The rearrangement uses TRBV30 and TRBJ1-2, with TRBD1 matching 7 bases. Germline CDR1 and CDR2: GTSNPN and SVGIG (reference sequence). The CDR3 is 15 amino acids. Trimming took 0 bases from V and 8 from J; bases not matched to a gene: 12. This CDR3 is CAWSVQGGGTYGYTF. CDR3 DNA sequence: TGTGCCTGGAGTGTACAAGGGGGCGGTACTTACGGCTACACCTTC.

This chain links TRBV5-1 with TRBJ2-7, with 12 bases aligning to TRBD1. Looked up from germline, CDR1 is SGHRS and CDR2 is YFSETQ. CDR3 size: 16 residues. Trimming at V came to 4 bases and at J to 7 bases, leaving 12 bases not matched to a gene. Here the CDR3 DNA reads TGCGCCAGCAGCCCCATACCGGGACAGGGGGCGGAGGAGCAGTACTTC. Its translation: CASSPIPGQGAEEQYF.

The chain couples TRBV27 to TRBJ2-5, with 8 bases identical to TRBD1. The DNA matches TRBJ2-7 better at its end, which makes the J call doubtful. The CDR3 extends over 14 amino acids. The germline V gene encodes CDR1 MNHEY and CDR2 SMNVEV (reference sequence). CDR3 nucleotides: TGTGCCAGCAGTCTAGGTCAGGGGGCCTTCGAGCAGTACTTC. Its translation: CASSLGQGAFEQYF.